The 18 T cell receptor beta chains below all came from one sample that was sequenced in a study of T cells expressing NK-cell markers. TCRdb re-called the 5' RACE reads; one entry per CDR3 protein, DNA not given. In all, the sample yields roughly 450,000 distinct CDR3 sequences. The specimen was blood T cells: a sorted CD56 or NKG2C T cell subset, CD4+ or CD8+ T cells, or bulk PBMC T cells (not recorded which). The receptors originated from a woman aged 50 to 60 in good health.

The chain joins TRBV6-5 to TRBJ1-6. This CDR3 is built from 16 residues. Germline V gene lookup returns CDR1 MNHEY and CDR2 SVGAGI. This CDR3 is CASSYSGRGMNSPLHF.

The chain links TRBV12-3 or TRBV12-4 to TRBJ2-3; TCRdb gives TRBD2 as the D gene, but with no DNA this cannot be confirmed. CDR3 size: 17 residues. The CDR3: CASSLALGGLGTDTQYF.

V and J are TRBV30 and TRBJ2-5; TCRdb designates TRBD1, a call that cannot be tested without DNA. The CDR3 runs 14 residues. Germline CDR1 and CDR2: GTSNPN and SVGIG (reference sequence). This chain's CDR3 is CAWSERGIRETQYF.

The rearrangement uses TRBV5-1 and TRBJ2-3; TCRdb picks TRBD1, but there is no DNA to check that call. CDR3 size: 15 residues. Germline V CDR1 and CDR2: SGHRS, YFSETQ. CDR3 loop: CASSLVGGITDTQYF.

This rearrangement joins TRBV14 to TRBJ2-5; the D call from TCRdb, TRBD2, cannot be confirmed without DNA. The V gene's germline CDR1 is SGHDN and CDR2 FVKESK. CDR3 length: 15 amino acids. CDR3 amino acids: CASSQNPGLRETQYF.

The rearrangement links TRBV20-1 to TRBJ2-6; TCRdb picks TRBD2, but there is no DNA to check that call. The CDR3 loop spans 14 amino acids. CDR1 is DFQATT, CDR2 SNEGSKA, per germline (reference sequence). The chain's CDR3 is CSASLTTGANVLTF.

The J gene is TRBJ2-2, the V gene TRBV5-1. This CDR3 has 18 amino acids. Per the germline V gene, CDR1 is SGHRS and CDR2 is YFSETQ. CDR3 sequence: CASSLGQQGVRNTGELFF.

V usage is TRBV12-3 or TRBV12-4 and J usage is TRBJ2-2; TCRdb picks TRBD2, but there is no DNA to check that call. The CDR3 totals 16 residues. CDR3 region: CASSLNPGLGPGELFF.

The V gene is TRBV10-3, the J gene TRBJ1-1; the D gene TCRdb calls, TRBD1, cannot be checked with no DNA. The germline CDR1 and CDR2 sequences are ENHRY and SYGVKD. This CDR3 has 13 amino acids. The CDR3 here is CAITWDGNTEAFF.

The chain combines TRBV2 with TRBJ1-4; checking the TCRdb D call of TRBD1 is not possible without DNA. CDR1 and CDR2 from the germline V gene are SNHLY and FYNNEI. The CDR3 is 16 amino acids. The CDR3 protein is CASSPGGRRDNEKLFF.

The chain links TRBV4-1 to TRBJ1-4; TCRdb reports TRBD1, a call that lacks DNA to check it against. Germline assignment: CDR1 MGHRA and CDR2 YSYEKL. The CDR3 is 15 residues long. The CDR3 sequence is CASSPLQGPNEKLFF.

The chain is built from TRBV30 and TRBJ1-1; TCRdb returns TRBD1, unconfirmable since there is no DNA. The CDR3 sequence is 14 residues long. Per the germline V gene, CDR1 is GTSNPN and CDR2 is SVGIG (reference sequence). CDR3 in amino acids: CAWATGQGDTEAFF.

The chain employs TRBV6-5 and TRBJ1-1. Germline assignment: CDR1 MNHEY and CDR2 SVGAGI. This CDR3 is 13 amino acids long. CDR3 amino acids: CASMYNFGTEAFF.

CDR3 loop: CASSLAGVQYF. The chain links TRBV12-3 or TRBV12-4 to TRBJ2-3. The CDR3 has 11 amino acids.

This CDR3 is CASSFSGLRTEAFF. V and J are TRBV5-1 and TRBJ1-1; TCRdb names TRBD1, which stays unverified in the absence of DNA. Germline values: CDR1 SGHRS, CDR2 YFSETQ. The length of the CDR3 is 14 residues.

The V gene is TRBV11-2, the J gene TRBJ2-5; lacking DNA, the TRBD1 call made by TCRdb goes unchecked. Germline V CDR1 and CDR2: SGHAT, FQNNGV. The CDR3 runs 17 residues. This CDR3 reads CASSLALSGGAGETQYF.

J is TRBJ2-1 and V is TRBV6-5; absent DNA, TCRdb's TRBD2 call cannot be checked. CDR3 length equals 16 residues. CDR1 MNHEY and CDR2 SVGAGI come from the germline V gene. The CDR3 region is CASSYQSSDPYNEQFF.

This chain links TRBV2 with TRBJ1-4. The CDR3 has 14 residues. Germline CDR1 SNHLY, CDR2 FYNNEI. CDR3 sequence: CASKWARTNEKLFF.